This TCR beta chain is drawn from a study of vaccination effects on CD4 cells after COVID-19. The study, taken as a whole, reports: Healthy vaccinees showed cross-reactivity with common cold coronaviruses in only 1 of 255 vaccine-induced clones.

About this clone: Its antigen is still unknown.

After expansion with viral peptide pools in the ViraFEST assay, antigen-specific CD4+ T cells were sequenced. Cells that had been cultured for roughly 9 days were the source of isolated CD4+ T cells. PBMC cultures contained about 2 million cells per well, 9 to 10 IU/ml IL-2 and around 9.9 ug/ml peptides. Produced via immunoSEQ multiplex PCR; TCRdb's table is partial and in-frame only. The table lists roughly 14,000 clones, over 60% of them singletons. The clonotype originates from a human donor who received a COVID-19 vaccine. Source: CD4+ T cells from PBMCs cultured with HCoV-229E spike peptides, taken before COVID-19 vaccination.

The CDR3, as DNA: TGTGCCACCAGCAGAGGATCAGCGGGGGCGGAGACCCAGTACTTC. Its translation is CATSRGSAGAETQYF. This chain links TRBV15 with TRBJ2-5; 8 nucleotides agree with TRBD2. Germline CDR1 is LNHNV and CDR2 is YYDKDF (reference sequence). The CDR3 runs to 15 residues. V trimming: 1 base; J trimming: 5 bases; junction bases outside the gene matches: 6. Filled out from reference TRBV15 and TRBJ2-5, the complete variable domain reads DAMVIQNPRYQVTQFGKPVTLSCSQTLNHNVMYWYQQKSSQAPKLLFHYYDKDFNNEADTPDNFQSRRPNTSFCFLDIRSPGLGDTAMYLCATSRGSAGAETQYFGPGTRLLVL.